This T cell receptor beta chain was documented in a study of T cell responses to AZD1222 COVID-19 vaccine. With 7 bases removed from V and 1 base from J, the gap between germline ends came to 14 bases. There are 14 residues in the CDR3. From germline, CDR1 is SGHRS and CDR2 YFSETQ. TCRdb keeps only in-frame clones here, not all; method: immunoSEQ multiplex PCR. The sample holds about 110,000 clones; 87% are singletons and the top ten take over 4%. The specimen was peripheral blood, collected on day 0 of AZD1222 vaccination. The chain employs TRBV5-1 and TRBJ2-5; D call uncertain. This sequence originates from an adult in good health. The CDR3 nucleotides are TGCGCCAGCCAGACCCTAAGAGGCCAAGAGACCCAGTACTTC. Translating gives CASQTLRGQETQYF.